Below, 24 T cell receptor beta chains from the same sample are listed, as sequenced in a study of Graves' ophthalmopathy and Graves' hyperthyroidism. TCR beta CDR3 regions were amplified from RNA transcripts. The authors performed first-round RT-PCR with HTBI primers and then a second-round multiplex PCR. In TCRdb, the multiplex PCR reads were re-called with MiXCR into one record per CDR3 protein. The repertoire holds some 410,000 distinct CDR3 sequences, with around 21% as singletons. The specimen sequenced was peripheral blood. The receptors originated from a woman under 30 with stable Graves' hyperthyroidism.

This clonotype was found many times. The CDR3 spells CSATVGETQYF. The CDR3 DNA reads as TGCAGTGCCACGGTTGGAGAGACCCAGTACTTC. This chain links TRBV20-1 with TRBJ2-5; no clear D. V gave up 6 bases and J gave up 4 bases, with 9 bases separating them. Germline CDR1 and CDR2: DFQATT and SNEGSKA (reference sequence). There are 11 residues in the CDR3.

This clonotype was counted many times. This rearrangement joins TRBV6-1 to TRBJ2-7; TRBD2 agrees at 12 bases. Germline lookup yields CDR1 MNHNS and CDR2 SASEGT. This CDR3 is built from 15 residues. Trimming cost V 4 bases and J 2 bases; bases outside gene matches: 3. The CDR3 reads CASSGGLAGTYEQYF. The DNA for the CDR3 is TGTGCCAGCAGTGGCGGACTAGCGGGAACCTACGAGCAGTACTTC.

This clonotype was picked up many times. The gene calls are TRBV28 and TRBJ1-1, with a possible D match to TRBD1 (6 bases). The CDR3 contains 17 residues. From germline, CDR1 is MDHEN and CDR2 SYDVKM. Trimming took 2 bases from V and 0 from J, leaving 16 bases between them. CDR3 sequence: CASSLIRGHSMNTEAFF. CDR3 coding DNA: TGTGCCAGCAGTTTAATTAGGGGACATTCAATGAACACTGAAGCTTTCTTT.

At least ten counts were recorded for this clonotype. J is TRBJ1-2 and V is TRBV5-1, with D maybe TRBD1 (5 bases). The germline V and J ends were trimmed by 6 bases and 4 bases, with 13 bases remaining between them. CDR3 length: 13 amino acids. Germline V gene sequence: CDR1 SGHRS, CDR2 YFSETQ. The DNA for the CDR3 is TGCGCCAGCAAACGGGACGGATCCTATGGCTACACCTTC. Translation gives CASKRDGSYGYTF.

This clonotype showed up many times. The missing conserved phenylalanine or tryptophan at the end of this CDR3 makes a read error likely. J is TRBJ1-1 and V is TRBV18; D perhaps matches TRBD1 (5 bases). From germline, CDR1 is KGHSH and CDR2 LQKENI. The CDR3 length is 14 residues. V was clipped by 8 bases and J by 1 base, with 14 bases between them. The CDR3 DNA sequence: TGTGCCAGCCAAGTGGGGGTAGGGAACACTGAAGCTTTCCTT. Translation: CASQVGVGNTEAFL.

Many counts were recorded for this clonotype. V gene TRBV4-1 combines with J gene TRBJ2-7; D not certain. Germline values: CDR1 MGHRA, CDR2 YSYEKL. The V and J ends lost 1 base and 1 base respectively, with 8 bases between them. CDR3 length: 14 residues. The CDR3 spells CASSQVRGSYEQYF. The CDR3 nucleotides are TGCGCCAGCAGCCAAGTTCGTGGGTCCTACGAGCAGTACTTC.

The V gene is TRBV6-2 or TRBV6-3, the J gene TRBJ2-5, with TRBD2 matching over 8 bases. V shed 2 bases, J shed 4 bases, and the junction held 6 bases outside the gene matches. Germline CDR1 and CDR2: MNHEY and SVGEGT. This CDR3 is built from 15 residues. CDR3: CASSYTSGIRETQYF. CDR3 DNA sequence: TGTGCCAGCAGTTACACTAGCGGTATTCGAGAGACCCAGTACTTC.

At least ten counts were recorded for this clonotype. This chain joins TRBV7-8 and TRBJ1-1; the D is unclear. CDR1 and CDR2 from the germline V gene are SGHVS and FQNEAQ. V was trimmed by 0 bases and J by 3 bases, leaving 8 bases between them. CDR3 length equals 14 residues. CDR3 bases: TGTGCCAGCAGCTTAGCGAAGGGATACACTGAAGCTTTCTTT. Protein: CASSLAKGYTEAFF.

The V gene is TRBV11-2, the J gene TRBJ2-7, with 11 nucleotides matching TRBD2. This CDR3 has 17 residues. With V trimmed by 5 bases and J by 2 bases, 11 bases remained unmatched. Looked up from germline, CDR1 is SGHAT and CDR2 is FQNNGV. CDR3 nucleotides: TGTGCCAGCAGCGCTCGGCCGGGACTAGCGGTGACCTACGAGCAGTACTTC. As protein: CASSARPGLAVTYEQYF.

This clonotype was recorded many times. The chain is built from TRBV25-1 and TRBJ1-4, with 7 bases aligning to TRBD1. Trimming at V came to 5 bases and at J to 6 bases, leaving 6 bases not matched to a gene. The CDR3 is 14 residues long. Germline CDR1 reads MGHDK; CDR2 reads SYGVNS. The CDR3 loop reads CASSRQGGDEKLFF. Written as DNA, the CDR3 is TGTGCCAGCAGTCGACAGGGAGGGGATGAAAAACTGTTTTTT.

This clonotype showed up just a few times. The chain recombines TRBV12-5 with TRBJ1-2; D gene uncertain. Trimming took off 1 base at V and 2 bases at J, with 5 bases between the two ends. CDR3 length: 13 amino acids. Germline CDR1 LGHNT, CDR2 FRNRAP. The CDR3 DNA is TGTGCTAGTGGTTTGGAGGAAAACTATGGCTACACCTTC. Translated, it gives CASGLEENYGYTF.

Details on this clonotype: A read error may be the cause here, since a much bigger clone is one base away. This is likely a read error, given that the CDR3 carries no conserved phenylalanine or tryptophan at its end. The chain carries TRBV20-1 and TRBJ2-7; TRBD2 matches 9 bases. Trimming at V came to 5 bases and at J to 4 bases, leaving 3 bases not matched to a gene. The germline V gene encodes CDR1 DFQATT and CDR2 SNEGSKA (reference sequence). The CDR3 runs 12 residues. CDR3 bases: TGCAGTGCTCAGACTAGCGGATACGAGCAGTACTTG. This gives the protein CSAQTSGYEQYL.

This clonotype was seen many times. CDR3 in amino acids: CSAENRVNYGYTF. The CDR3 DNA reads as TGCAGTGCTGAGAACCGGGTGAACTATGGCTACACCTTC. The rearrangement uses TRBV20-1 and TRBJ1-2; D not certain. V lost 5 bases to trimming and J lost 2 bases, with 12 bases between them. CDR3 length: 13 residues. Germline values: CDR1 DFQATT, CDR2 SNEGSKA (reference sequence).

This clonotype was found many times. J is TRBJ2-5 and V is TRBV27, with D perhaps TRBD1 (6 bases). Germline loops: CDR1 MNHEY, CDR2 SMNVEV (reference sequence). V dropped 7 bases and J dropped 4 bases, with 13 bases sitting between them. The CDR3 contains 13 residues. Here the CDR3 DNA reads TGTGCCAGCACAGGGGTGAACCGAGAGACCCAGTACTTC. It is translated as CASTGVNRETQYF.

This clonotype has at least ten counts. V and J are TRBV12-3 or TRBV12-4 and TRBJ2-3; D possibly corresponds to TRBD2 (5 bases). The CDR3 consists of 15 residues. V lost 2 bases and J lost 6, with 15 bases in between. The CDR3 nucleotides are TGTGCCAGCAGTTTAACGCGAGGGCCCGGGGATACGCAGTATTTT. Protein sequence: CASSLTRGPGDTQYF.

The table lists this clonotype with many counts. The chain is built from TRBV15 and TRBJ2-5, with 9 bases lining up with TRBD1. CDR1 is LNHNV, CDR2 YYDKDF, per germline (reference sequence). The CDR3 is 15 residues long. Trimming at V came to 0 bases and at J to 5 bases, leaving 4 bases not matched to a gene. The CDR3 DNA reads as TGTGCCACCAGCAGAGAAGACAGGGGGGGGGAGACCCAGTACTTC. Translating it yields CATSREDRGGETQYF.

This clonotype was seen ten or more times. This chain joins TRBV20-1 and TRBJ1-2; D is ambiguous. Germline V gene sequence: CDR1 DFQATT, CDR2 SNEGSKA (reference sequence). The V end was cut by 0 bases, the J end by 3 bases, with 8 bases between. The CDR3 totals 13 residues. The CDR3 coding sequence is TGCAGTGCTAGAGATCCAACATACTATGGCTACACCTTC. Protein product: CSARDPTYYGYTF.

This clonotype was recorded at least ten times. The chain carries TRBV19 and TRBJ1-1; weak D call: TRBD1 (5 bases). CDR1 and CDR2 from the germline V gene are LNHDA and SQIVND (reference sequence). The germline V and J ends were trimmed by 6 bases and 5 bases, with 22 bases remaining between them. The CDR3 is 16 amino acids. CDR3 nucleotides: TGTGCCAGTAGCACCACCGGGACTAAACGAGGGACTGAAGCTTTCTTT. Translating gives CASSTTGTKRGTEAFF.

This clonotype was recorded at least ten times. The CDR3 DNA follows: TGTGCCAGCAGTTACCCCGCCAGGAGGGCTGAAGCTTTCTTT. It is translated as CASSYPARRAEAFF. The chain uses TRBV6-2 or TRBV6-3 and TRBJ1-1, with D uncertain. This CDR3 comprises 14 residues. CDR1 and CDR2 from the germline V gene are MNHEY and SVGEGT. Trimming took off 2 bases at V and 6 bases at J, with 13 bases between the two ends.

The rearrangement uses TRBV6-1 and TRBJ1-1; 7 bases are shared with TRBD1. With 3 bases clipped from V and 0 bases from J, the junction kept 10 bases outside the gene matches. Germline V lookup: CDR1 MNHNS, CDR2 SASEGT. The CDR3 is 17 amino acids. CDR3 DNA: TGTGCCAGCAGTGAGGGAGAGACAGGGATCATGAACACTGAAGCTTTCTTT. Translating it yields CASSEGETGIMNTEAFF.

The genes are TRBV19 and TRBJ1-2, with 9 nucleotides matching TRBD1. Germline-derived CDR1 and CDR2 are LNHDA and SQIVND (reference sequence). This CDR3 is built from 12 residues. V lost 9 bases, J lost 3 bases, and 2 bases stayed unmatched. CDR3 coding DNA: TGTGCCAGCGACAGGGGGGACTATGGCTACACCTTC. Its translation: CASDRGDYGYTF.

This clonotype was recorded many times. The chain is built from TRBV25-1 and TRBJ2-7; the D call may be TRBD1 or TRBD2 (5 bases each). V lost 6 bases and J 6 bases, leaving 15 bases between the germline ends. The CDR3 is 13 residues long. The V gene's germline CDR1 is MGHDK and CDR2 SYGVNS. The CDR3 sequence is CASRRRQGSEQYF. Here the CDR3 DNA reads TGTGCCAGCAGGAGGAGGCAGGGAAGCGAGCAGTACTTC.

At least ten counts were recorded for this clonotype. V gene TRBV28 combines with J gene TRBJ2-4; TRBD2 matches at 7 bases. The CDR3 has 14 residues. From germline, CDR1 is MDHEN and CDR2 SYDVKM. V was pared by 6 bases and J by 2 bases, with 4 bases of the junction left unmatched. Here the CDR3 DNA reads TGTGCCAGCAGGGAAGCGGGGACCAAAAACATTCAGTACTTC. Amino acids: CASREAGTKNIQYF.

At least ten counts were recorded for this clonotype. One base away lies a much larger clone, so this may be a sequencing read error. CDR3 sequence (DNA): TGTGCCTGCAGCTTCGCGGGACTAGTTAACACCGGGGAGCTGTTTTTT. This encodes CACSFAGLVNTGELFF. The gene calls are TRBV6-1 and TRBJ2-2; 8 nucleotides align to TRBD2. The CDR3 covers 16 residues. CDR1 is MNHNS and CDR2 is SASEGT in the germline V gene.